The rows below give T cell receptor beta chains drawn from one sample of a study of shared clonotypes between healthy human individuals. TCRdb keeps only in-frame clones here, not all; method: immunoSEQ multiplex PCR. This table holds some 1,900,000 clones, 85% to 95% found once. Specimen: naive CD8+ T cells sorted from blood. These receptor sequences come from a man aged 18 to 30 in good health. Each CDR3 is given with its conserved first and last residue. Fields, in order: V gene, D gene, J gene, clone size, CDR3 protein, CDR3 DNA. D genes are given only for firm matches. A clone size is listed for some rows: how often the clone was seen (once, few, many), or a class if it is expanded.

TRBV27	.	TRBJ2-1	.	CASSHRDSYNEQFF	TGTGCCAGCAGCCACCGCGACAGTTACAATGAGCAGTTCTTC
TRBV4-1	TRBD2	TRBJ2-2	.	CASSQGFPLAGGSAGELFF	TGCGCCAGCAGCCAAGGATTCCCACTAGCGGGAGGGTCCGCCGGGGAGCTGTTTTTT
TRBV4-1	TRBD1	TRBJ1-3	.	CASSQEYTGVGNTIYF	TGCGCCAGCAGCCAAGAGTACACAGGGGTCGGAAACACCATATATTTT
TRBV6-6	TRBD2	TRBJ2-7	.	CASSYFSGRSYEQYF	TGTGCCAGCAGTTACTTTAGCGGGAGGAGTTACGAGCAGTACTTC
TRBV14	TRBD1	TRBJ2-1	.	CASSQTPDRGYNEQFF	TGTGCCAGCAGCCAAACCCCCGACAGGGGCTACAATGAGCAGTTCTTC
TRBV28	.	TRBJ2-7	.	CARGWEQAGSEQYF	TGTGCCAGGGGTTGGGAACAGGCAGGGTCCGAGCAGTACTTC
TRBV27	.	TRBJ2-2	.	CASSLVGPLHTGELFF	TGTGCCAGCAGTTTAGTCGGGCCCCTCCACACCGGGGAGCTGTTTTTT
TRBV7-9	TRBD2	TRBJ2-7	.	CASSLEGGEEVYEQYF	TGTGCCAGCAGCTTAGAGGGAGGGGAGGAGGTCTACGAGCAGTACTTC
TRBV6-5	.	TRBJ1-6	once	CASSRRDEYNSPLHF	TGTGCCAGCAGTCGCCGGGACGAGTATAATTCACCCCTCCACTTT
TRBV7-3	.	TRBJ2-3	once	CASSLERDTQYF	TGTGCCAGCAGCTTAGAACGAGATACGCAGTATTTT
TRBV4-2	.	TRBJ2-7	.	CASSQAGVSSYEQYF	TGTGCCAGCAGCCAAGCGGGGGTAAGCTCCTACGAGCAGTACTTC
TRBV9	.	TRBJ1-4	.	CASSAGLLVGEKLFF	TGTGCCAGCAGCGCGGGACTCCTCGTAGGGGAAAAACTGTTTTTT
TRBV9	TRBD1	TRBJ1-2	.	CASSPTAGGNYGYTF	TGTGCCAGCAGCCCGACGGCAGGGGGGAACTATGGCTACACCTTC
TRBV5-6	.	TRBJ2-1	.	CASSLPQGIYNEQFF	TGTGCCAGCAGCTTGCCACAGGGAATCTACAATGAGCAGTTCTTC
TRBV6-5	.	TRBJ1-5	.	CASSQQGGGYQPQHF	TGTGCCAGCAGTCAGCAGGGTGGTGGGTACCAGCCCCAGCATTTT
TRBV28	.	TRBJ1-3	.	CASSPSRSSGNTIYF	TGTGCCAGCAGTCCCTCGCGGAGCTCTGGAAACACCATATATTTT
TRBV5-8	.	TRBJ1-5	once	CASQLGTLGSNQPQHF	TGTGCCAGCCAGCTGGGGACATTAGGCAGCAATCAGCCCCAGCATTTT
TRBV11-3	.	TRBJ2-1	.	CASSLKYGEQFF	TGTGCCAGCAGCTTAAAGTACGGCGAGCAGTTCTTC
TRBV5-4	.	TRBJ1-2	.	CASSLHETDYGYTF	TGTGCCAGCAGCTTGCACGAGACGGACTATGGCTACACCTTC
TRBV5-4	TRBD1	TRBJ2-7	once	CASSLGTGRPGEQYF	TGTGCCAGCAGCTTAGGGACAGGCCGCCCTGGCGAGCAGTACTTC
TRBV7-9	TRBD1	TRBJ2-7	once	CASSPRTGGSYEQYF	TGTGCCAGCAGCCCGCGGACAGGGGGCTCCTACGAGCAGTACTTC
TRBV5-6	TRBD1	TRBJ2-2	.	CASSLAWAGGSGELFF	TGTGCCAGCAGCTTGGCCTGGGCAGGGGGAAGCGGGGAGCTGTTTTTT
TRBV29-1	TRBD2	TRBJ2-7	.	CSVVCGGGYEQYF	TGCAGCGTTGTCTGTGGGGGGGGCTACGAGCAGTACTTC
TRBV7-2	.	TRBJ1-3	.	CASSLRAQYGEGGNTIYF	TGTGCCAGCAGCTTACGGGCCCAATACGGGGAGGGTGGAAACACCATATATTTT
TRBV27	.	TRBJ1-5	few	CASSPTAQPQHF	TGTGCCAGCAGTCCGACAGCTCAGCCCCAGCATTTT
TRBV18	TRBD1	TRBJ1-4	.	CASSPPGQGSEKLFF	TGTGCCAGCTCACCTCCGGGACAGGGAAGCGAAAAACTGTTTTTT
TRBV4-1	TRBD1	TRBJ1-5	.	CASSQVTGAGNQPQHF	TGCGCCAGCAGCCAAGTGACAGGGGCAGGCAATCAGCCCCAGCATTTT
TRBV23-1	.	TRBJ2-4	.	CASSLTSSSCNIQYF	TGCGCCAGCAGTCTTACTTCTAGTTCTTGTAACATTCAGTACTTC
TRBV10-3	TRBD2	TRBJ2-7	.	CAISGEAGVGEQYF	TGTGCCATCAGTGGTGAGGCGGGAGTAGGTGAGCAGTACTTC
TRBV7-8	.	TRBJ2-5	.	CASSPLLGFQETQYF	TGTGCCAGTAGTCCCCTGCTGGGGTTCCAAGAGACCCAGTACTTC
TRBV27	TRBD2	TRBJ2-1	.	CASSLLAGAVFF	TGTGCCAGCAGTCTGCTAGCGGGAGCAGTGTTCTTC
TRBV27	.	TRBJ2-7	.	CASSLTAFYEQYF	TGTGCCAGCAGTTTAACAGCTTTCTACGAGCAGTACTTC
TRBV4-3	.	TRBJ2-1	once	CASPGGMADNEQFF	TGCGCCAGCCCTGGGGGAATGGCGGACAATGAGCAGTTCTTC
TRBV7-9	.	TRBJ2-7	once	CASSPSGQPYEQYF	TGTGCCAGCAGCCCGAGCGGGCAACCCTACGAGCAGTACTTC
TRBV2	.	TRBJ2-1	once	CACLITNEQFF	TGTGCCTGTTTGATTACCAATGAGCAGTTCTTC
TRBV4-2	.	TRBJ2-1	.	CASSQVGDSNEQFF	TGTGCCAGCAGCCAAGTTGGGGACTCCAATGAGCAGTTCTTC
TRBV4-1	.	TRBJ2-7	.	CASSQVPVQGVEQYF	TGCGCCAGCAGCCAAGTTCCGGTCCAGGGAGTCGAGCAGTACTTC
TRBV7-8	.	TRBJ1-2	once	CASSSDSPQYYGYTF	TGTGCCAGCAGCTCGGACAGTCCGCAATACTATGGCTACACCTTC
TRBV7-9	.	TRBJ2-7	.	CASSGGTVYEQYF	TGTGCCAGCAGCGGAGGGACAGTCTACGAGCAGTACTTC
TRBV9	TRBD1	TRBJ1-1	.	CASSPSTGMGTEAFF	TGTGCCAGCAGCCCTTCGACAGGGATGGGAACTGAAGCTTTCTTT
TRBV29-1	TRBD2	TRBJ2-5	.	CSVESAGIGETQYF	TGCAGCGTTGAGTCAGCGGGGATTGGAGAGACCCAGTACTTC
TRBV6-1	.	TRBJ2-5	.	CASIDLVGGETQYF	TGTGCCAGCATTGACTTGGTTGGGGGGGAGACCCAGTACTTC
TRBV27	.	TRBJ2-7	.	CASSLIQGKEQYF	TGTGCCAGCAGTTTAATACAGGGCAAGGAGCAGTACTTC
TRBV7-9	.	TRBJ2-3	.	CASSLEPQAADTQYF	TGTGCCAGCAGCTTAGAACCCCAGGCGGCAGATACGCAGTATTTT
TRBV11-2	.	TRBJ1-1	.	CASSLGLGGRGTFF	TGTGCCAGCAGCTTAGGCCTCGGGGGGCGAGGTACTTTCTTT
TRBV4-1	TRBD1	TRBJ2-7	.	CASSPTPGQTYEQYF	TGCGCCAGCAGCCCCACCCCGGGACAGACATACGAGCAGTACTTC
TRBV11-2	.	TRBJ1-1	.	CASSLTGMNTEAFF	TGTGCCAGCAGCTTAACAGGGATGAACACTGAAGCTTTCTTT
TRBV5-4	TRBD1	TRBJ2-7	once	CASSLAGTAYEEQYF	TGTGCCAGCAGCTTGGCCGGGACAGCCTACGAGGAGCAGTACTTC
TRBV6-6	.	TRBJ2-7	.	CASSYSSLPGDEQYF	TGTGCCAGCAGTTACTCATCCTTACCGGGGGACGAGCAGTACTTC
TRBV30	TRBD2	TRBJ2-7	.	CAWRGLAGTYEQYF	TGTGCCTGGAGGGGACTAGCGGGGACCTACGAGCAGTACTTC
TRBV6-6	.	TRBJ2-2	once	CASTPTVSGTGELFF	TGTGCCAGCACCCCGACGGTTAGTGGGACCGGGGAGCTGTTTTTT
TRBV4-1	.	TRBJ2-5	.	CASSQVGGRGQETQYF	TGCGCCAGCAGCCAAGTCGGGGGCAGGGGCCAAGAGACCCAGTACTTC